This T cell receptor (beta chain) was documented in a study of CD8+ T cells in alopecia areata. Broader study findings: Researchers say the link of baseline CD8+ expansion to response remains uncertain, with one nonresponder. Tofacitinib yielded significantly lower scalp clonality and fewer expanded CD8+ clones among the top 100.

Treatment noted: oral pan-JAK inhibitor, 5-10 mg twice daily. The investigators collected lesional scalp punch biopsies and peripheral blood from alopecia areata patients. Starting from PBMCs, sorting isolated CD4+ and CD8+ T cells. Extraction and reverse transcription of RNA yielded cDNA as the sequencing template. Data came from immunoSEQ multiplex PCR; TCRdb stores just in-frame clones and leaves some out. Of roughly 250,000 clones listed, roughly 60% are singletons. Remarks on this clone: What it recognizes is unknown.

The CDR3 is 12 residues long. V lost 3 bases, J lost 5 bases, and 10 bases lay in between. Germline V gives CDR1 GTSNPN, CDR2 SVGIG (reference sequence). The gene calls are TRBV30 and TRBJ2-5; D is tentatively TRBD1 or TRBD2 (5 bases each). The sequenced sample was CD4+ T cells sorted from blood, obtained at week 52, from a patient treated with tofacitinib. The source is a human donor with alopecia areata. The CDR3, as DNA: TGTGCCTGGAGAAGAGGGGAGGAGACCCAGTACTTC. Its translation is CAWRRGEETQYF. Using reference TRBV30 and TRBJ2-5 for the parts outside the CDR3, the full variable domain is SQTIHQWPATLVQPVGSPLSLECTVEGTSNPNLYWYRQAAGRGLQLLFYSVGIGQISSEVPQNLSASRPQDRQFILSSKKLLLSDSGFYLCAWRRGEETQYFGPGTRLLVL.